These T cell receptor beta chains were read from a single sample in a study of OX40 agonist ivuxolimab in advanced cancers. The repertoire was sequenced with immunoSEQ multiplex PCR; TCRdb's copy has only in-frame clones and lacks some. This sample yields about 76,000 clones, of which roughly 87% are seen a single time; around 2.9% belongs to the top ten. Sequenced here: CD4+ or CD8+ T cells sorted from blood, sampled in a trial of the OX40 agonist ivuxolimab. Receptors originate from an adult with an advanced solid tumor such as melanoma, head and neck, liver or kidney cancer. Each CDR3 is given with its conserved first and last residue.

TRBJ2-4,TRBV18,CASSPIPAAKNIQYF
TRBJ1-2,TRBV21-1,CAKSDRTLYYGYTF
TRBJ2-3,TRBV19,CASSNDRGHANTQYF
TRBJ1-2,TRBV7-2,CASSPGHNIYTF
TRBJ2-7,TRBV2,CASTIAKGYEQYF
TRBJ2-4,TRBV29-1,CSVVRRAKNIQYF
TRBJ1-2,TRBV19,CASSINALGQNYGYTF
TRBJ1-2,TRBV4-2,CASSQGQGGEGYTF
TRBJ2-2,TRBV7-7,CASSLFFNTGELFF
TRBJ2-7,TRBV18,CASSPGFGSYEQYF
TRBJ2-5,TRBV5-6,CASSSTGAGETQYF
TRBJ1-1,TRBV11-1,CASSLGAGWAPEAFF
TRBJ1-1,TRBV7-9,CASSPRQGRDTEAFF
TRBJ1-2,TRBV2,CASSEVGTGALEGYTF
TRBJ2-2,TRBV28,CASSVVRQGNTGELFF
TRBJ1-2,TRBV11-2,CASSREGAYGYTF
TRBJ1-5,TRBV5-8,CASSLPGLPQHF
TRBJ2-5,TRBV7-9,CASSQGVRDRGRGETQYF
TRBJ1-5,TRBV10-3,CAISETASAYNQPQHF
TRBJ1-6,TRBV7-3,CASSLNPGSYSPLHF
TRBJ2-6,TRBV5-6,CASSFWGSGANVLTF
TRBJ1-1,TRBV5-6,CASSSRGNTEAFF
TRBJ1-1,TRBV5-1,CASSLANTEAFF
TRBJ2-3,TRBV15,CATSRPHEGGNTDTQYF
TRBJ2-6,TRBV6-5,CASSPSGAGANVLTF
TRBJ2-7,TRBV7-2,CASSLASSGLYEQYF
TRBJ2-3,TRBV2,CARRPTSGKSTDTQYF
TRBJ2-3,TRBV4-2,CASSQRGPGHSLPDTQYF
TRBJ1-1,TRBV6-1,CASAEAFF
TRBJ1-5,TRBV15,CATSERQASNQPQHF
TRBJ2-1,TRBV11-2,CASSLGGTYNEQFF
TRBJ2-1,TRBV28,CASSFDEGAPFVPHVVTYEQFF
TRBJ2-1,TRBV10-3,CAISESRGHEQFF
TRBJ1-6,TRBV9,CASSSRTGDNSPLHF
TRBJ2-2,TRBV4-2,CASSRAETSGGGELFF
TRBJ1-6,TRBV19,CASSNRVEDNSPLHF
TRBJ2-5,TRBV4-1,CASSQVVAGLLIGTQYF
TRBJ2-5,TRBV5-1,CASSLDGGRRETQYF
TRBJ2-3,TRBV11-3,CASSLARQGNTQYF
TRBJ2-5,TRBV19,CASNTGQKETQYF
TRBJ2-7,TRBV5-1,CASSLARLGQVITYEQYF
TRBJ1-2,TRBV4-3,CASSQAVGQGNYGYTF
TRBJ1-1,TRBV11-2,CASSLGRSSTEAFF
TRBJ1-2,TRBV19,CASSSLSGIYGYTF
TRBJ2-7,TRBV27,CASSSTRVRDRDHEQYF
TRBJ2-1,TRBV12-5,CASGLGGPYNEQFF
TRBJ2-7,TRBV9,CASSVEGVGLKYF
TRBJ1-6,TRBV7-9,CASSLAGTGNSSPLHF
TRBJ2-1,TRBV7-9,CASSLTQGENEQFF
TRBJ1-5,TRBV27,CASSLNAGGQPQHF
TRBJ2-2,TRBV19,CASNRASGRDGELFF
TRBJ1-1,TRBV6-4,CASSADRGNTEAFF
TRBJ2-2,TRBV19,CASNGWGSSGELFF
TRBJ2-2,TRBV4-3,CASSGLAGPAGTGELFF
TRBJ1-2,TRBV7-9,CASSTTGQRYGYTF
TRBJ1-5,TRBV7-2,CASSFEQGKKEPQHF